Listed below are T cell receptor beta chains from one sample, sequenced in a study of shared clonotypes between healthy human individuals. Generated by immunoSEQ multiplex PCR, the TCRdb table keeps only in-frame clones and is missing some. The sample has approximately 2.1 million clones; approximately 95% are singletons. Sample: naive CD4+ T cells from PBMCs. These receptors were obtained from a man younger than 30 in good health. Some clones in this sample may be carry-over from other donors' samples. The CDR3 runs from the conserved cysteine through the conserved F or W. The D gene is left open where the match is weak. A row's size may be missing; if present it is once, few, many or a size class.

.	TRBV4-2	TRBJ2-6	.	CASSQVPSVPGANVLTF	TGTGCCAGCAGCCAAGTGCCCTCGGTACCTGGGGCCAACGTCCTGACTTTC
.	TRBV28	TRBJ2-7	.	CASSRDTDTYEQYF	TGTGCCAGCAGTCGGGACACCGATACCTACGAGCAGTACTTC
.	TRBV6-5	TRBJ1-2	.	CASSTTGPPYGYTF	TGTGCCAGCAGCACGACCGGACCGCCCTATGGCTACACCTTC
.	TRBV6-5	TRBJ2-1	TRBD2	CASSRLAGLNEQFF	TGTGCCAGCAGCAGACTAGCGGGATTAAATGAGCAGTTCTTC
.	TRBV18	TRBJ2-1	TRBD1	CASSPSGGSYNEQFF	TGTGCCAGCTCACCCTCAGGGGGATCCTACAATGAGCAGTTCTTC
.	TRBV28	TRBJ2-3	TRBD1	CASSLQGGRTDTQYF	TGTGCCAGCAGTCTACAGGGGGGCCGAACAGATACGCAGTATTTT
.	TRBV5-1	TRBJ1-3	TRBD1	CASSSTGTGGSNTIYF	TGCGCCAGCAGCTCAACCGGGACAGGGGGATCGAACACCATATATTTT
.	TRBV29-1	TRBJ2-5	.	CSVKYNDEQYF	TGCAGCGTCAAATACAATGATGAGCAGTACTTC
.	TRBV30	TRBJ1-3	.	CAWRGSPGNTIYF	TGTGCCTGGAGGGGCAGCCCAGGAAACACCATATATTTT
.	TRBV27	TRBJ1-2	TRBD1	CASRYRGGYGYTF	TGTGCCAGCAGGTACAGGGGTGGCTATGGCTACACCTTC
.	TRBV7-2	TRBJ2-5	TRBD2	CASSPGTSGGQETQYF	TGTGCCAGCAGCCCCGGGACTAGCGGAGGTCAAGAGACCCAGTACTTC
.	TRBV5-4	TRBJ1-2	TRBD1	CASSLGRADRGYGYTF	TGTGCCAGCAGCTTGGGTAGGGCGGACAGGGGCTATGGCTACACCTTC
.	TRBV12-5	TRBJ2-1	TRBD2	CASGAAGVSYNEQFF	TGTGCTAGTGGAGCAGCGGGAGTATCCTACAATGAGCAGTTCTTC
.	TRBV5-6	TRBJ2-2	.	CASSSYAGYTGELFF	TGTGCCAGCAGCTCCTACGCAGGGTACACCGGGGAGCTGTTTTTT
.	TRBV9	TRBJ2-7	.	CASSLDTRSYEQYF	TGTGCCAGCAGCCTGGACACCCGATCCTACGAGCAGTACTTC
.	TRBV2	TRBJ2-7	TRBD1	CASTAGTGSYEQYF	TGTGCCAGCACCGCGGGGACAGGGTCCTACGAGCAGTACTTC
.	TRBV2	TRBJ2-5	.	CASSDWGETQYF	TGTGCCAGCAGTGATTGGGGTGAGACCCAGTACTTC
.	TRBV11-3	TRBJ2-2	.	CASSFSGGHTGELFF	TGTGCCAGCAGCTTCTCAGGGGGGCACACCGGGGAGCTGTTTTTT
.	TRBV5-4	TRBJ1-1	.	CASSATGGTEAFF	TGTGCCAGCAGCGCCACAGGCGGCACTGAAGCTTTCTTT
.	TRBV28	TRBJ2-1	TRBD2	CASSLGLAGMYNEQFF	TGTGCCAGCAGTTTAGGCCTAGCGGGAATGTACAATGAGCAGTTCTTC
.	TRBV5-4	TRBJ1-5	.	CASSWAGRNQPQHF	TGTGCCAGCTCTTGGGCTGGTCGGAATCAGCCCCAGCATTTT
.	TRBV9	TRBJ2-7	TRBD2	CASSSRLAGVYEQYF	TGTGCCAGCAGCTCCAGACTAGCGGGAGTCTACGAGCAGTACTTC
.	TRBV5-1	TRBJ1-5	TRBD1	CASSSPGQGNQPQHF	TGCGCCAGCAGCTCACCGGGACAGGGCAATCAGCCCCAGCATTTT
.	TRBV2	TRBJ2-3	TRBD2	CASRLAGAVTDTQYF	TGTGCCAGCAGGTTAGCGGGAGCGGTGACAGATACGCAGTATTTT
.	TRBV28	TRBJ2-7	TRBD1	CASSPDRGLPRDEQYF	TGTGCCAGCAGTCCGGACAGGGGGCTTCCCAGGGACGAGCAGTACTTC
few	TRBV2	TRBJ1-1	.	CASRKQENTEAFF	TGTGCCAGCAGGAAACAGGAGAACACTGAAGCTTTCTTT
.	TRBV6-1	TRBJ1-5	TRBD1	CASSATGTGGGNQPQHF	TGTGCCAGCAGTGCTACCGGGACAGGGGGCGGCAATCAGCCCCAGCATTTT
.	TRBV7-9	TRBJ1-1	.	CASSLVWGRNTEAFF	TGTGCCAGCAGCTTAGTTTGGGGAAGGAACACTGAAGCTTTCTTT
.	TRBV5-1	TRBJ2-7	TRBD1	CASSLPGGNEQYF	TGCGCCAGCAGCTTGCCAGGGGGCAACGAGCAGTACTTC
once	TRBV5-6	TRBJ1-2	TRBD1	CASSFPDRDYGYTF	TGTGCCAGCAGCTTCCCGGACAGGGACTATGGCTACACCTTC
few	TRBV15	TRBJ1-5	.	CATSRGRGTHQPQHF	TGTGCCACCAGCAGAGGCAGGGGAACTCACCAGCCCCAGCATTTT
.	TRBV28	TRBJ1-2	.	CASTPRRVTTPSNYGYTF	TGTGCCAGCACCCCCAGGCGGGTAACTACTCCTTCTAACTATGGCTACACCTTC
.	TRBV5-1	TRBJ2-1	.	CASSLSGPPNEQFF	TGCGCCAGCAGCTTGTCCGGCCCGCCGAATGAGCAGTTCTTC
.	TRBV18	TRBJ2-5	TRBD2	CASSPGGPGETQYF	TGTGCCAGCTCCCCGGGAGGGCCTGGGGAGACCCAGTACTTC
once	TRBV7-8	TRBJ2-1	.	CASSLDLRPSGEQFF	TGTGCCAGCAGCTTAGATCTACGACCCTCCGGTGAGCAGTTCTTC
.	TRBV28	TRBJ2-1	.	CASSLWADYNEQFF	TGTGCCAGCAGTTTATGGGCGGACTACAATGAGCAGTTCTTC
.	TRBV7-3	TRBJ1-5	.	CASSVTGRNNQPQHF	TGTGCCAGCAGCGTTACAGGGAGGAACAATCAGCCCCAGCATTTT
once	TRBV10-3	TRBJ1-2	.	CAISGRDGYTF	TGTGCCATCAGTGGGAGGGACGGCTACACCTTC
.	TRBV15	TRBJ2-5	TRBD2	CATRRLAAETQYF	TGTGCCACCAGGAGACTAGCCGCGGAGACCCAGTACTTC
.	TRBV19	TRBJ1-3	.	CASSRISSSGNTIYF	TGTGCCAGTAGCAGGATCTCGAGCTCTGGAAACACCATATATTTT
.	TRBV7-3	TRBJ2-1	TRBD2	CASSFTSASYNEQFF	TGTGCCAGCAGCTTCACTAGCGCTTCCTACAATGAGCAGTTCTTC
.	TRBV10-3	TRBJ1-2	TRBD1	CAISEPGGGQFYGYTF	TGTGCCATCAGTGAACCAGGGGGCGGACAATTCTATGGCTACACCTTC
.	TRBV7-9	TRBJ2-1	.	CASSYTGNVGNEQFF	TGTGCCAGCAGCTACACGGGGAATGTGGGGAATGAGCAGTTCTTC
.	TRBV27	TRBJ1-6	.	CASSQYGGLGSPLHF	TGTGCCAGCAGCCAATACGGGGGGCTTGGGTCACCCCTCCACTTT
.	TRBV4-2	TRBJ2-7	.	CASSQARGGTYEQYF	TGTGCCAGCAGCCAAGCCCGCGGCGGGACTTACGAGCAGTACTTC
once	TRBV29-1	TRBJ2-7	.	CSVGKGGAEQYF	TGCAGCGTTGGGAAGGGGGGCGCCGAGCAGTACTTC
once	TRBV10-3	TRBJ1-5	TRBD1	CAISEEGASRPQHF	TGTGCCATCAGTGAGGAGGGGGCCAGCAGGCCCCAGCATTTT
.	TRBV6-5	TRBJ2-7	.	CASREDSKTYEQYF	TGTGCCAGCAGGGAGGACAGCAAGACCTACGAGCAGTACTTC
.	TRBV5-8	TRBJ1-4	.	CASSLLGAAFDEKLFF	TGTGCCAGCAGCTTGCTGGGCGCCGCCTTTGATGAAAAACTGTTTTTT